The sequence of this T cell receptor beta chain was determined in a study of blood T cell repertoires in COVID-19. Turning to the study itself: Samples representing acute and convalescent COVID-19 were sourced from the United States, Italy and Spain.

This clone was counted only a few times. V lost 4 bases, J lost 3 bases, and 5 bases stayed unmatched. CDR1 SGHDT and CDR2 YYEEEE come from the germline V gene. The CDR3 has 15 residues. Study processing details: Reference gene primers were amplified, and this amplification served to estimate nucleated cell counts. Some clones are missing from TCRdb's copy, which holds only in-frame ones; the method was immunoSEQ multiplex PCR. V, J and clone size are those of that table, while D and trimming were read from the DNA. The data show roughly 61,000 clones, 80% to 95% seen once. Specimen: peripheral blood. This TCR derives from a man aged 80 or over with acute or convalescent COVID-19. The rearrangement links TRBV5-6 to TRBJ2-4, with 9 bases fitting TRBD1. CDR3 loop: CASSVGQGNKNIQYF. The CDR3 DNA reads TGTGCCAGCAGCGTGGGACAGGGAAACAAAAACATTCAGTACTTC.